This TCR beta chain was captured by sequencing in a study of shared clonotypes between healthy human individuals. About the research overall: CD4 naive and CD4 memory each took three plates per donor, while CD8 naive took two and CD8 memory one.

CD4+ cells yielded CD45RA+ naive and CD45RA-negative memory subsets. The method was immunoSEQ multiplex PCR; TCRdb's version includes in-frame clones alone and lacks a portion of them. The table records 2 million to 2.5 million clones, just over 90% of them present only once. As for this clone: Antigen: not known.

V lost 8 bases, J lost 6 bases, and 14 bases lay in between. CDR3 length equals 12 residues. The germline V gene has CDR1 SNHLY and CDR2 FYNNEI. Study-level results: Genetic and exposure-history diversity was limited by the few donors. In general, naive subsets displayed greater estimated richness than memory subsets did.

The V and J genes are TRBV2 and TRBJ2-7; D is perhaps TRBD2 (6 bases). The source is a man aged 18 to 29 in good health. Some clones in this sample may be carry-over from other donors' samples. The sequenced sample consisted of naive CD4+ T cells from PBMCs. The subset is: CD45RA+ positively selected. This CDR3 reads CASGLQGGEQYF. The CDR3 coding sequence is TGTGCCAGCGGACTCCAGGGAGGCGAGCAGTACTTC.